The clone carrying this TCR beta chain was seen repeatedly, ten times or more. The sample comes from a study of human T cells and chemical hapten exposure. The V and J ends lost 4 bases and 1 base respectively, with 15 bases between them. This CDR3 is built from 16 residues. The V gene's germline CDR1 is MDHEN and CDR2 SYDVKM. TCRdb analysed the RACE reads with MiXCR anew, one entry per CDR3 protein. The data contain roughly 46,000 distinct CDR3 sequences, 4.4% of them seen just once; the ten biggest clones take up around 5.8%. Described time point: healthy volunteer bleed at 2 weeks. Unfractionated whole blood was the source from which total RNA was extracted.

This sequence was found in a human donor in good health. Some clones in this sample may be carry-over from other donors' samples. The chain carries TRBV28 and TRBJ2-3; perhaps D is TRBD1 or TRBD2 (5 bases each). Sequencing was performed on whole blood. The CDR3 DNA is TGTGCCAGCAGTTCCCTCTGGGGGAGACGCACAGATACGCAGTATTTT. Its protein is CASSSLWGRRTDTQYF.